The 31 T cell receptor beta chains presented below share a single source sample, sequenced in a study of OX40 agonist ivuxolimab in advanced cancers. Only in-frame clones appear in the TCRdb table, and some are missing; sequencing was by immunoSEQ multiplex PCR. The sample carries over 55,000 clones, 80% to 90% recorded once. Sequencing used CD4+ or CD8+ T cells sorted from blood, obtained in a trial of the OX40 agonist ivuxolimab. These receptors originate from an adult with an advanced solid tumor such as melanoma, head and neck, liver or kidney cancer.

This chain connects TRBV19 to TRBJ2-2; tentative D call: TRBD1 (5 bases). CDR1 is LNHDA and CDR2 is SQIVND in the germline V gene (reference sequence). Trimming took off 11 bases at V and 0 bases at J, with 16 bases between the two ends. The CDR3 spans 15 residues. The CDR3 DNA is TGTGCCGGCCTAGACAGTACCTCGAACACCGGGGAGCTGTTTTTT. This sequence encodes CAGLDSTSNTGELFF. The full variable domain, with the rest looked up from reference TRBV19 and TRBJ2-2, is DGGITQSPKYLFRKEGQNVTLSCEQNLNHDAMYWYRQDPGQGLRLIYYSQIVNDFQKGDIAEGYSVSREKKESFPLTVTSAQKNPTAFYLCAGLDSTSNTGELFFGEGSRLTVL.

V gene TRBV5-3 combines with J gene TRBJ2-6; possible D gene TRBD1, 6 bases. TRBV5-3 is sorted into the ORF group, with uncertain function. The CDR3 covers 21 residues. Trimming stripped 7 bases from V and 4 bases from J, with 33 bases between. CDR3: CARCPTLLTGTNASGANVLTF. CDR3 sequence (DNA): TGTGCCAGATGTCCCACCCTCTTAACCGGGACAAACGCGAGCGGGGCCAACGTCCTGACTTTC.

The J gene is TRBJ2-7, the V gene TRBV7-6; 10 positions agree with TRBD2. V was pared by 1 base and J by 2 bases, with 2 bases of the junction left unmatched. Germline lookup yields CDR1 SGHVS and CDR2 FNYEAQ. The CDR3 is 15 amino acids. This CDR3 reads CASSLELAGTYEQYF. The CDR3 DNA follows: TGTGCCAGCAGCTTAGAACTAGCGGGGACCTACGAGCAGTACTTC.

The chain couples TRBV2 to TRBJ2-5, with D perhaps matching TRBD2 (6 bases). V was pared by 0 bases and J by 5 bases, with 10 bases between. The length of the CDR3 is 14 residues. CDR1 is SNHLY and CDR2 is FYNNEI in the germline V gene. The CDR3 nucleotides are TGTGCCAGCAGTGAAGCAGTAGGGAGGGAGACCCAGTACTTC. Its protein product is CASSEAVGRETQYF.

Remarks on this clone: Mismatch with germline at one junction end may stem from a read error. CDR3 coding DNA: TGTGCCAGCAGCTTAACAAGGGGAACAGGGGGCGCTAATTATGGCTACACCTTC. It specifies CASSLTRGTGGANYGYTF. The rearrangement uses TRBV7-2 and TRBJ1-2; 9 positions agree with TRBD1. The germline gives CDR1 SGHTA, CDR2 FQGNSA. The CDR3 has 18 residues.

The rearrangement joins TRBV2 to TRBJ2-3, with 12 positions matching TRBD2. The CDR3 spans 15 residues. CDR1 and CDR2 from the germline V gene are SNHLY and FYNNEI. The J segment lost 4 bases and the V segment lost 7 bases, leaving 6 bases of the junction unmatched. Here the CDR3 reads CASNLAGGDADTQYF. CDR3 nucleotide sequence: TGTGCCAGCAATCTAGCGGGGGGGGACGCAGATACGCAGTATTTT.

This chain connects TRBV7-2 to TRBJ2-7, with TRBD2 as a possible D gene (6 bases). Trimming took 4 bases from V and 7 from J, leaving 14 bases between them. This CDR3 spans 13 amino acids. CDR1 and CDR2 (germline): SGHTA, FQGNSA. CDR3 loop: CASSSGPAGEQYF. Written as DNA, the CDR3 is TGTGCCAGCAGCTCGGGTCCTGCGGGGGAGCAGTACTTC.

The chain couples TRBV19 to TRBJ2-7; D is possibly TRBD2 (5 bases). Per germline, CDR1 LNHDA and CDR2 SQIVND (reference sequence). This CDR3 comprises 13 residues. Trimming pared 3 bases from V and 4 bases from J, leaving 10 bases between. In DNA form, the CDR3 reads TGTGCCAGTAGTATGGGCGCGGGTTACGAGCAGTACTTC. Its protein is CASSMGAGYEQYF.

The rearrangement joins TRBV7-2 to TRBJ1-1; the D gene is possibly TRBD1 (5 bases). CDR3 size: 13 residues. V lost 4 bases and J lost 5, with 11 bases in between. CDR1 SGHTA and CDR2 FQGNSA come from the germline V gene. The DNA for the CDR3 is TGTGCCAGCAGCTCCTATACAGGAACTGAAGCTTTCTTT. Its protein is CASSSYTGTEAFF.

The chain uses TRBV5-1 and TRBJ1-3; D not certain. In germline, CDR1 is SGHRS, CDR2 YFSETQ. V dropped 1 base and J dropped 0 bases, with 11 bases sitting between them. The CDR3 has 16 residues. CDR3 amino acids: CASSLLAYSSGNTIYF. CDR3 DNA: TGCGCCAGCAGCTTGCTGGCCTATAGCTCTGGAAACACCATATATTTT.

The CDR3: CASSLRDATNEKLFF. CDR3 coding DNA: TGTGCCAGCAGCCTTCGGGACGCAACTAATGAAAAACTGTTTTTT. This rearrangement joins TRBV7-9 to TRBJ1-4, with D possibly being TRBD1 (5 bases). Between the trimmed V and J ends, which lost 5 bases and 0 bases, there was a span of 10 bases. This CDR3 comprises 15 residues. Germline-derived CDR1 and CDR2 are SEHNR and FQNEAQ (reference sequence).

The CDR3 coding sequence is TGCGCCAGCAGCTTGGTAGGCAGGTACTCCTACGAGCAGTACTTC. Its translation is CASSLVGRYSYEQYF. This rearrangement joins TRBV5-1 to TRBJ2-7; D is ambiguous. Germline-derived CDR1 and CDR2 are SGHRS and YFSETQ. V lost 0 bases, J lost 0 bases, and 10 bases lay in between. The CDR3 totals 15 residues.

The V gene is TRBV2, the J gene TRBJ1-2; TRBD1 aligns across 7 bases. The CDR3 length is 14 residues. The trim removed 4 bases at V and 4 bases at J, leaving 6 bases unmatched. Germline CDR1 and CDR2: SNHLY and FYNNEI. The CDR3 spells CASSARQGVYGYTF. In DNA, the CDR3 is TGTGCCAGCAGTGCTCGACAGGGAGTCTATGGCTACACCTTC.

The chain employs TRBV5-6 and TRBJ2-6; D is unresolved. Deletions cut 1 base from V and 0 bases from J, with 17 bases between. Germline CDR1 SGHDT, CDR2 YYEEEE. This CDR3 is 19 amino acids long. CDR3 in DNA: TGTGCCAGCAGCTTGTTTTACGGCAGGCTAAGCTCTGGGGCCAACGTCCTGACTTTC. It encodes CASSLFYGRLSSGANVLTF. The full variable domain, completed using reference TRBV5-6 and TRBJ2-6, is DAGVTQSPTHLIKTRGQQVTLRCSPKSGHDTVSWYQQALGQGPQFIFQYYEEEERQRGNFPDRFSGHQFPNYSSELNVNALLLGDSALYLCASSLFYGRLSSGANVLTFGAGSRLTVL.

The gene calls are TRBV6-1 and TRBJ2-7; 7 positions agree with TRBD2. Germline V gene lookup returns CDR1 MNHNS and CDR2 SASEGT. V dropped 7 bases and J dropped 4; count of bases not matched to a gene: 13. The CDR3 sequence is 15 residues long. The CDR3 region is CASTISWLAEYEQYF. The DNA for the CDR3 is TGTGCCAGCACTATAAGTTGGCTAGCGGAGTACGAGCAGTACTTC.

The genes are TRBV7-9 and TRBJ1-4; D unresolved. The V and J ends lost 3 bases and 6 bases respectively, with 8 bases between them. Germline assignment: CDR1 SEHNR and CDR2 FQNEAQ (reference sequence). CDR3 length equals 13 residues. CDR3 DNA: TGTGCCAGCAGCTTTCTCAGTGATGAAAAACTGTTTTTT. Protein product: CASSFLSDEKLFF.

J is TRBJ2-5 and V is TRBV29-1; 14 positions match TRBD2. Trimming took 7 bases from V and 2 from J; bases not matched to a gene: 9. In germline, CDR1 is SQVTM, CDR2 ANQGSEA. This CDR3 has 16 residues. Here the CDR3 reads CSGKGLAGGKQETQYF. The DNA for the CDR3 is TGCAGCGGTAAAGGACTAGCGGGAGGCAAACAAGAGACCCAGTACTTC.

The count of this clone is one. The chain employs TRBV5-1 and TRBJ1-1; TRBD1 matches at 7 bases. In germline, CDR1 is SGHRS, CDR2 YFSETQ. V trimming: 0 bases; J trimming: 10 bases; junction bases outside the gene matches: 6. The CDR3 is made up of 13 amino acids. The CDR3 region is CASSLGQGEGAFF. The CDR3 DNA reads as TGCGCCAGCAGCTTGGGACAGGGCGAAGGAGCTTTCTTT.

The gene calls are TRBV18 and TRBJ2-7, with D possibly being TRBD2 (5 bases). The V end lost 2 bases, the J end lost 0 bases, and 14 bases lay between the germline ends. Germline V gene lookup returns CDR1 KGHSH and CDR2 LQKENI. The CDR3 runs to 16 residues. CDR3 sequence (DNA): TGTGCCAGCTCACCAGGGTGGGAGCTCAACTCCTACGAGCAGTACTTC. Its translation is CASSPGWELNSYEQYF.

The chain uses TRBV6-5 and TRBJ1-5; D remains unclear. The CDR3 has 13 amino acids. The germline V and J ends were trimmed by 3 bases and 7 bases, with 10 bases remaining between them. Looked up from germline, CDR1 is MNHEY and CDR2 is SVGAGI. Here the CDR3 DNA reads TGTGCCAGCAGTTATTTAACGGGGCAGCCCCAGCATTTT. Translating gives CASSYLTGQPQHF.

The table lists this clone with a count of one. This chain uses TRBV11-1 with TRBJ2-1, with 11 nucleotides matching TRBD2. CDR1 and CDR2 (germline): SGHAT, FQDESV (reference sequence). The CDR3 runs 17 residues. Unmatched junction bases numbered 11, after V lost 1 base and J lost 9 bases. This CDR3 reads CASSLESVSGGAGEQFF. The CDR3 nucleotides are TGTGCCAGCAGCTTAGAGAGCGTTAGCGGGGGGGCCGGTGAGCAGTTCTTC.

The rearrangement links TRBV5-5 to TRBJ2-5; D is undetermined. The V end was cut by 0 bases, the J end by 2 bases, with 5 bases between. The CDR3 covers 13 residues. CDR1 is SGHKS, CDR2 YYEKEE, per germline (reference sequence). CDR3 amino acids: CASSLAVQETQYF. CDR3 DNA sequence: TGTGCCAGCAGCTTGGCCGTGCAAGAGACCCAGTACTTC.

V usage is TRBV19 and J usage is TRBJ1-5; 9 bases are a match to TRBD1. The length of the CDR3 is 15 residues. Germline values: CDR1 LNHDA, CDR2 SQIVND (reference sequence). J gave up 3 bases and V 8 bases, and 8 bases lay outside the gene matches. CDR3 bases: TGTGCCAGTCGAAACCGGGACAGGGTCAATCAGCCCCAGCATTTT. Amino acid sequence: CASRNRDRVNQPQHF.

The CDR3 here is CASSRTGPNYGYTF. CDR3 bases: TGTGCCAGCAGCCGGACAGGGCCTAACTATGGCTACACCTTC. The chain couples TRBV6-5 to TRBJ1-2, with 8 bases identical to TRBD1. CDR1 is MNHEY and CDR2 is SVGAGI in the germline V gene. This CDR3 contains 14 residues. The ends lost 6 bases at V and 0 bases at J; junction bases unmatched: 3.

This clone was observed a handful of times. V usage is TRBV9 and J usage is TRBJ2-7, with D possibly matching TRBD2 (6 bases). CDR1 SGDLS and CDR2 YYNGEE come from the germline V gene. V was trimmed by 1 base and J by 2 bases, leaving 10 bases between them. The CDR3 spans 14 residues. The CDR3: CASSVQGLPYEQYF. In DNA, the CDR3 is TGTGCCAGCAGCGTACAGGGACTTCCCTACGAGCAGTACTTC.

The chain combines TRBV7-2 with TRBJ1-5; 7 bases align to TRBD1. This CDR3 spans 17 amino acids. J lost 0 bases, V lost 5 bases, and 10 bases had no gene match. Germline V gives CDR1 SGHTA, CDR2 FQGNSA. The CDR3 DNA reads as TGTGCCAGCAGCCATAGAGGGGGCGGGGGTAGCAATCAGCCCCAGCATTTT. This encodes CASSHRGGGGSNQPQHF.

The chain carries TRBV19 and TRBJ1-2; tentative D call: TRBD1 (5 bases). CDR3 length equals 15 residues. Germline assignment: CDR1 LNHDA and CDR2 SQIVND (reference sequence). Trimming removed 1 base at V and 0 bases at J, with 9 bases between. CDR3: CASSIVTGSNYGYTF. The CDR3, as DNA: TGTGCCAGTAGTATAGTTACAGGATCTAACTATGGCTACACCTTC.

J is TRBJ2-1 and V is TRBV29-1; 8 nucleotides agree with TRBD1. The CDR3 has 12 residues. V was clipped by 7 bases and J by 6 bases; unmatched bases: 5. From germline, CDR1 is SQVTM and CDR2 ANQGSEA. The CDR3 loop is CSAYGQGNEQFF. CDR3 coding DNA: TGCAGCGCCTACGGACAGGGCAATGAGCAGTTCTTC.

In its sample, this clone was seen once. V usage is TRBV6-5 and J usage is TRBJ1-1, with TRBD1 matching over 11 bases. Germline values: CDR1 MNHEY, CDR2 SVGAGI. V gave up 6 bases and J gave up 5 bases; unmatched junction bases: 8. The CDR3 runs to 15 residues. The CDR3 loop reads CASRAPGTGGTEAFF. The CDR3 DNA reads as TGTGCCAGCAGAGCTCCCGGGACAGGGGGAACTGAAGCTTTCTTT.

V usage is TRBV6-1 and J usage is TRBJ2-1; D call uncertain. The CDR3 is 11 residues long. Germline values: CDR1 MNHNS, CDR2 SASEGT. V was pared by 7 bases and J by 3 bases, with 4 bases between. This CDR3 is CASTDYNEQFF. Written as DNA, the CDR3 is TGTGCCAGCACTGACTACAATGAGCAGTTCTTC.

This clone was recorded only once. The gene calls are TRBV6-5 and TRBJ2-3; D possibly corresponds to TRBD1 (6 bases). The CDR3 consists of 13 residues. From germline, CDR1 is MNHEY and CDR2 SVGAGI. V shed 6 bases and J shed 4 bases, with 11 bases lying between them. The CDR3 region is CASRRPGADTQYF. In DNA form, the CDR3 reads TGTGCCAGCAGACGTCCAGGGGCAGATACGCAGTATTTT.